The rows below give T cell receptor beta chains drawn from one sample of a study of blood T cell repertoires in COVID-19. Sequencing was performed with immunoSEQ multiplex PCR; in TCRdb, only in-frame clones are kept and a portion is missing. The repertoire consists of about 85,000 clones, with almost 90% occurring once and the leading ten covering roughly 4.5%. The sequencing input was peripheral blood. These receptors were collected from an elderly woman with active or convalescent COVID-19. Both conserved end residues are part of each CDR3. Each record gives: clone size, V gene, D gene, J gene, CDR3 DNA, CDR3 protein. D genes are given only for firm matches. Expanded clones get a size class; other rows say once, few or many, or leave the size out.

clone_size: .; v_call: TRBV11-3; d_call: .; j_call: TRBJ1-2; cdr3_nt: TGTGCCAGCAGCTTTCCTGGGGCAAACGACTATGGCTACACCTTC; cdr3_aa: CASSFPGANDYGYTF
clone_size: once; v_call: TRBV7-3; d_call: TRBD1; j_call: TRBJ1-2; cdr3_nt: TGTGCCAGCAGCTTAACCCCCCCGGGCAGGGGGAAATATGGCTACACCTTC; cdr3_aa: CASSLTPPGRGKYGYTF
clone_size: .; v_call: TRBV19; d_call: .; j_call: TRBJ2-5; cdr3_nt: TGTGCCAGTTCCCAGGGCTGGACAGAGACCCAGTACTTC; cdr3_aa: CASSQGWTETQYF
clone_size: .; v_call: TRBV27; d_call: .; j_call: TRBJ1-2; cdr3_nt: TGTGCCAGCAGTTTATTACCAGTGATGTATGGCTACACCTTC; cdr3_aa: CASSLLPVMYGYTF
clone_size: once; v_call: TRBV4-2; d_call: TRBD1; j_call: TRBJ2-5; cdr3_nt: TGTGCCAGCAGCCCCGACAGGGCCTGGAAACAAGAGACCCAGTACTTC; cdr3_aa: CASSPDRAWKQETQYF
clone_size: .; v_call: TRBV7-2; d_call: .; j_call: TRBJ2-7; cdr3_nt: TGTGCCAGCAGTACGCGTACCTCCTACGAGCAGTACTTC; cdr3_aa: CASSTRTSYEQYF
clone_size: .; v_call: TRBV7-2; d_call: TRBD1; j_call: TRBJ2-1; cdr3_nt: TGTGCCAGCAGCAAGACAGGGGGCCCAGACAATGAGCAGTTCTTC; cdr3_aa: CASSKTGGPDNEQFF
clone_size: .; v_call: TRBV5-1; d_call: TRBD1; j_call: TRBJ1-2; cdr3_nt: TGCGCCAGCAGCCCCGGCCAGGGGGGAGATGGCTACACCTTC; cdr3_aa: CASSPGQGGDGYTF
clone_size: .; v_call: TRBV5-1; d_call: .; j_call: TRBJ1-1; cdr3_nt: TGCGCCAGCAGCTTGGTGCCGGACACTGTTGAAGCTTTCTTT; cdr3_aa: CASSLVPDTVEAFF
clone_size: once; v_call: TRBV2; d_call: TRBD1; j_call: TRBJ1-5; cdr3_nt: TGTGCCAGCAGTTGGGACAGGGGAAGACAGCCCCAGCATTTT; cdr3_aa: CASSWDRGRQPQHF
clone_size: .; v_call: TRBV2; d_call: .; j_call: TRBJ2-1; cdr3_nt: TGTGCCAGCACCGACAATGAGCAGTTCTTC; cdr3_aa: CASTDNEQFF
clone_size: .; v_call: TRBV4-2; d_call: .; j_call: TRBJ2-3; cdr3_nt: TGTGCCAGCAGCCAAGTACGGTACACAGATACGCAGTATTTT; cdr3_aa: CASSQVRYTDTQYF
clone_size: .; v_call: TRBV7-2; d_call: .; j_call: TRBJ2-5; cdr3_nt: TGTGCCAGCAGCTGGGCCTTCCAAGAGACCCAGTACTTC; cdr3_aa: CASSWAFQETQYF
clone_size: .; v_call: TRBV19; d_call: .; j_call: TRBJ1-2; cdr3_nt: TGTGCCAGCACCCGAACAGGGACAAGTGGCTACACCTTC; cdr3_aa: CASTRTGTSGYTF
clone_size: .; v_call: TRBV28; d_call: TRBD1; j_call: TRBJ1-4; cdr3_nt: TGTGCCAGCAGAACTCGACAGGGAAGGGCCGACCAAATAATTCGAAAACTGTTTTTT; cdr3_aa: CASRTRQGRADQIIRKLFF
clone_size: .; v_call: TRBV29-1; d_call: TRBD2; j_call: TRBJ2-1; cdr3_nt: TGCAGCGTTGAAGATCCCGGGACTAGTGCCTACAATGAGCAGTTCTTC; cdr3_aa: CSVEDPGTSAYNEQFF
clone_size: .; v_call: TRBV10-1; d_call: TRBD2; j_call: TRBJ2-1; cdr3_nt: TGCGCCAGCAGCGGACTAGCGAGTCACAATGAGCAGTTCTTC; cdr3_aa: CASSGLASHNEQFF
clone_size: .; v_call: TRBV28; d_call: .; j_call: TRBJ1-3; cdr3_nt: TGTGCCAGTCGTCGCGACACCATATATTTT; cdr3_aa: CASRRDTIYF
clone_size: .; v_call: TRBV28; d_call: TRBD1; j_call: TRBJ1-1; cdr3_nt: TGTGCCAGCAGTTTACCCACAGGGGGCACTGAAGCTTTCTTT; cdr3_aa: CASSLPTGGTEAFF
clone_size: .; v_call: TRBV10-3; d_call: TRBD1; j_call: TRBJ1-1; cdr3_nt: TGTGCCAGCCAGAGGGGGCCGAACACTGAAGCTTTCTTT; cdr3_aa: CASQRGPNTEAFF
clone_size: .; v_call: TRBV5-8; d_call: .; j_call: TRBJ2-3; cdr3_nt: TGTGCCAGCAGCTTGTGGCGAGGTGTCACAGATACGCAGTATTTT; cdr3_aa: CASSLWRGVTDTQYF
clone_size: .; v_call: TRBV7-8; d_call: .; j_call: TRBJ2-7; cdr3_nt: TGTGCCAGCAGTAACGACGTGAGACTAGAATACTTC; cdr3_aa: CASSNDVRLEYF
clone_size: .; v_call: TRBV11-2; d_call: TRBD2; j_call: TRBJ2-1; cdr3_nt: TGTGCCAGCAGCTTAGAGGTGCGGGGGAATGAGCAGTTCTTC; cdr3_aa: CASSLEVRGNEQFF
clone_size: .; v_call: TRBV9; d_call: .; j_call: TRBJ1-1; cdr3_nt: TGTGCCAGCAGCGTCCGAGTAGATCCCTCCGGGACAAAGCCTGAAGCTTTCTTT; cdr3_aa: CASSVRVDPSGTKPEAFF
clone_size: .; v_call: TRBV16; d_call: .; j_call: TRBJ1-1; cdr3_nt: TGTGCCAGCAGCCAATCCTTGGTCCAGCGCACTGAAGCTTTCTTT; cdr3_aa: CASSQSLVQRTEAFF
clone_size: once; v_call: TRBV9; d_call: TRBD1; j_call: TRBJ1-1; cdr3_nt: TGTGCCAGCAGCGGCGGACAGGCCCAACATACTGAAGCTTTCTTT; cdr3_aa: CASSGGQAQHTEAFF
clone_size: .; v_call: TRBV7-2; d_call: TRBD2; j_call: TRBJ2-7; cdr3_nt: TGTGCCAGCAGCACCAGACTAGCGGGAGGGCCCGAGCAGTACTTC; cdr3_aa: CASSTRLAGGPEQYF
clone_size: .; v_call: TRBV28; d_call: .; j_call: TRBJ1-1; cdr3_nt: TGTGCCAGCAGTTTCAGGGTAACTGAAGCTTTCTTT; cdr3_aa: CASSFRVTEAFF
clone_size: few; v_call: TRBV7-2; d_call: TRBD1; j_call: TRBJ1-5; cdr3_nt: TGTGCCAGCAGCTCTTCAGGGGGCCACAATCAGCCCCAGCATTTT; cdr3_aa: CASSSSGGHNQPQHF
clone_size: .; v_call: TRBV19; d_call: .; j_call: TRBJ2-2; cdr3_nt: TGTGCCAGTAGTAGGTTGGCAGGTCCCGGTCGGGGTGGCACCGGGGAGCTGTTTTTT; cdr3_aa: CASSRLAGPGRGGTGELFF
clone_size: once; v_call: TRBV29-1; d_call: .; j_call: TRBJ1-2; cdr3_nt: TGCAGCGTTGGGAGATCAGGGGTTAACTATGGCTACACCTTC; cdr3_aa: CSVGRSGVNYGYTF
clone_size: .; v_call: TRBV18; d_call: TRBD2; j_call: TRBJ2-7; cdr3_nt: TGTGCCAGCTCACCACCGGGGCTAGCGGAAGGCGAGCAGTACTTC; cdr3_aa: CASSPPGLAEGEQYF
clone_size: once; v_call: TRBV28; d_call: TRBD1; j_call: TRBJ1-2; cdr3_nt: TGTGCCAGCAGTTACCCCGGGACAGGGAGCCGAAACTATGGCTACACCTTC; cdr3_aa: CASSYPGTGSRNYGYTF
clone_size: .; v_call: TRBV5-1; d_call: .; j_call: TRBJ2-3; cdr3_nt: TGCGCCAGCAGCTTTCCGGGGGGACAAGTACTCGCAGATACGCAGTATTTT; cdr3_aa: CASSFPGGQVLADTQYF
clone_size: .; v_call: TRBV27; d_call: .; j_call: TRBJ2-5; cdr3_nt: TGTGCCAGCGCCCGACCGGGACAAGAGACCCAGTACTTC; cdr3_aa: CASARPGQETQYF
clone_size: .; v_call: TRBV7-8; d_call: TRBD1; j_call: TRBJ1-3; cdr3_nt: TGTGCCAGCAGCACCGGACAGGGCTTCTCTGGAAACACCATATATTTT; cdr3_aa: CASSTGQGFSGNTIYF
clone_size: few; v_call: TRBV7-2; d_call: TRBD2; j_call: TRBJ2-3; cdr3_nt: TGTGCCAGCAGCCTGTCTGGAAGGGCGGGGGGGGCAGATACGCAGTATTTT; cdr3_aa: CASSLSGRAGGADTQYF
clone_size: .; v_call: TRBV28; d_call: TRBD1; j_call: TRBJ2-5; cdr3_nt: TGTGCCAGCAACAAACAGGGGTTCTCAGAGACCCAGTACTTC; cdr3_aa: CASNKQGFSETQYF
clone_size: once; v_call: TRBV25-1; d_call: TRBD1; j_call: TRBJ2-7; cdr3_nt: TGTGCCAGCCAGCCGGACAGGGGATCGGACGAGCAGTACTTC; cdr3_aa: CASQPDRGSDEQYF
clone_size: .; v_call: TRBV5-6; d_call: .; j_call: TRBJ1-2; cdr3_nt: TGTGCCAGCAGCCAAACCGGGGACACGATACTTCGCACCTTC; cdr3_aa: CASSQTGDTILRTF
clone_size: .; v_call: TRBV12-3/TRBV12-4; d_call: TRBD1; j_call: TRBJ1-1; cdr3_nt: TGTGCCAGCAGTAACAGGGGGCGAACTGAAGCTTTCTTT; cdr3_aa: CASSNRGRTEAFF
clone_size: .; v_call: TRBV15; d_call: .; j_call: TRBJ2-6; cdr3_nt: TGTGCCACCAGCAGCGGGTGGACTGGGGCCAACGTCCTGACTTTC; cdr3_aa: CATSSGWTGANVLTF
clone_size: .; v_call: TRBV28; d_call: TRBD1; j_call: TRBJ1-2; cdr3_nt: TGTGCCAGCAGTCTTATCTACGGGACAGGGGATCGGCCTGGCTACACCTTC; cdr3_aa: CASSLIYGTGDRPGYTF
clone_size: .; v_call: TRBV6-6; d_call: TRBD2; j_call: TRBJ2-7; cdr3_nt: TGTGCCAGCAGTTACGGGACTAGCGGGAGTACCTACGAGCAGTACTTC; cdr3_aa: CASSYGTSGSTYEQYF